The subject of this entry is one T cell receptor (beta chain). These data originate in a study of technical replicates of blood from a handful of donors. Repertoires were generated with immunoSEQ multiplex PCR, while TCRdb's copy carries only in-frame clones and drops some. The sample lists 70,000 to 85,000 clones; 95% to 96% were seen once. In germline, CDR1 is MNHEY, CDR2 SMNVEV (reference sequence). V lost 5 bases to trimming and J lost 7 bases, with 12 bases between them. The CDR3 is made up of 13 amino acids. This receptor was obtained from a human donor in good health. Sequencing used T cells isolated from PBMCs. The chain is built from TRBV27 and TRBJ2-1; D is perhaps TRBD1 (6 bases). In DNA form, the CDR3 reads TGTGCCAGCAGTCTACAGGGAGAAAATGAGCAGTTCTTC. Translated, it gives CASSLQGENEQFF.